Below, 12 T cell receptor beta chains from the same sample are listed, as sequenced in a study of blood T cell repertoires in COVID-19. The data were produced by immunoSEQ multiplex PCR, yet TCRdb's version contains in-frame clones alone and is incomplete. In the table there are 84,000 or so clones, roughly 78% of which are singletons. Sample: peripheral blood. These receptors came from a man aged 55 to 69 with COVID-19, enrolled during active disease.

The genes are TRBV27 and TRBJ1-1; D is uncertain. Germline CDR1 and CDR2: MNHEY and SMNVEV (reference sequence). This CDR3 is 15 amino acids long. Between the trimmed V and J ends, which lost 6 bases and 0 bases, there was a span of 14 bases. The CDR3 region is CASSRPPGMNTEAFF. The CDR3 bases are TGTGCCAGCAGCCGACCGCCGGGTATGAACACTGAAGCTTTCTTT.

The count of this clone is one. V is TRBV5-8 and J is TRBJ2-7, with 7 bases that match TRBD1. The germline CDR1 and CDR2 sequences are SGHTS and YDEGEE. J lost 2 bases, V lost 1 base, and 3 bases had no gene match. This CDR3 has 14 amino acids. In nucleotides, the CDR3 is TGTGCCAGCAGCTTGCGGGACAGACCCTACGAGCAGTACTTC. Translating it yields CASSLRDRPYEQYF.

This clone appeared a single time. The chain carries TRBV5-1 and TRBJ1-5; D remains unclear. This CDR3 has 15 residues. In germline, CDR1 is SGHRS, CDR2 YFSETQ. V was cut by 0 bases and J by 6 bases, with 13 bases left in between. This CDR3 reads CASSLDGARFQPQHF. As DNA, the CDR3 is TGCGCCAGCAGCTTGGATGGCGCGAGGTTTCAGCCCCAGCATTTT.

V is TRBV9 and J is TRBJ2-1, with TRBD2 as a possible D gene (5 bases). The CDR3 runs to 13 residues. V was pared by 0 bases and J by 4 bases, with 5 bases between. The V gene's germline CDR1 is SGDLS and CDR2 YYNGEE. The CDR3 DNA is TGTGCCAGCAGCGTAGTAGCGTACAATGAGCAGTTCTTC. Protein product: CASSVVAYNEQFF.

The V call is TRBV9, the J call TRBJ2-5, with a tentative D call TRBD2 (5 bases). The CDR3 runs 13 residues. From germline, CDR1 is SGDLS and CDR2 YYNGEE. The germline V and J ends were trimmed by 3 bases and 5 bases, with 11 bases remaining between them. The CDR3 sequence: CASSGGLRETQYF. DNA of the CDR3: TGTGCCAGCAGCGGCGGACTGCGGGAGACCCAGTACTTC.

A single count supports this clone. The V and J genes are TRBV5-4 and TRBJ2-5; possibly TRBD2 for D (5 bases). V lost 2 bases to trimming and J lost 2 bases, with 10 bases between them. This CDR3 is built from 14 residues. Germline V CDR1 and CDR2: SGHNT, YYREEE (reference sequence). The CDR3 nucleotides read TGTGCCAGCAGCTTTCCGGGATTACAAGAGACCCAGTACTTC. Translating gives CASSFPGLQETQYF.

For the CDR3, the DNA is TGTGCCAGCGGGACAGGGAAACAGCCCCAGCATTTT. It is translated as CASGTGKQPQHF. The rearrangement joins TRBV6-5 to TRBJ1-5; 9 nucleotides match TRBD1. The CDR3 is 12 residues long. The trim removed 8 bases at V and 7 bases at J, leaving 3 bases unmatched. Germline V gives CDR1 MNHEY, CDR2 SVGAGI.

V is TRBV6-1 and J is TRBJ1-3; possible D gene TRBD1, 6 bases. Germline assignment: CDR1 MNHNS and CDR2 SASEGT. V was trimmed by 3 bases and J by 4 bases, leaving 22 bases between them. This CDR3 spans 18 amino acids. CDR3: CASSDSNSGWGRGNTIYF. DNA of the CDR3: TGTGCCAGCAGTGATAGTAACAGTGGCTGGGGGCGAGGAAACACCATATATTTT.

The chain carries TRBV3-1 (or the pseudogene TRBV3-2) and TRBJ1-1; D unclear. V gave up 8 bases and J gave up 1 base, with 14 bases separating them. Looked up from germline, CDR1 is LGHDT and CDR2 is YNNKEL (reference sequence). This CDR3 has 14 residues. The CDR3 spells CASRREGENTEAFF. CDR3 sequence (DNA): TGTGCCAGCCGCCGAGAAGGAGAGAACACTGAAGCTTTCTTT.

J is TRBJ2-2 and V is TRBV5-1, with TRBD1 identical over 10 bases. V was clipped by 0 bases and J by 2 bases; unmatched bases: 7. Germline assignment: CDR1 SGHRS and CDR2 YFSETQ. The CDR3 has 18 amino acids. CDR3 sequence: CASSLGPKTGGNTGELFF. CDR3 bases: TGCGCCAGCAGCTTGGGCCCAAAGACAGGGGGCAACACCGGGGAGCTGTTTTTT.

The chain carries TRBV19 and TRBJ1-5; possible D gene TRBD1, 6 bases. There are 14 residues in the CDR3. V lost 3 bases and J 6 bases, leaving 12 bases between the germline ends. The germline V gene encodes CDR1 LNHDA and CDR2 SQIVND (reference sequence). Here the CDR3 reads CASSIRQAGQPQHF. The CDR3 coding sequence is TGTGCCAGTAGTATTAGACAGGCGGGTCAGCCCCAGCATTTT.

The CDR3 sequence is CASSREGSYADTQYF. Written as DNA, the CDR3 is TGTGCCAGCAGTAGGGAGGGATCTTACGCAGATACGCAGTATTTT. The gene calls are TRBV5-6 and TRBJ2-3; 7 bases align to TRBD2. This CDR3 comprises 15 residues. The germline CDR1 and CDR2 sequences are SGHDT and YYEEEE. With 5 bases clipped from V and 4 bases from J, the junction kept 10 bases outside the gene matches.